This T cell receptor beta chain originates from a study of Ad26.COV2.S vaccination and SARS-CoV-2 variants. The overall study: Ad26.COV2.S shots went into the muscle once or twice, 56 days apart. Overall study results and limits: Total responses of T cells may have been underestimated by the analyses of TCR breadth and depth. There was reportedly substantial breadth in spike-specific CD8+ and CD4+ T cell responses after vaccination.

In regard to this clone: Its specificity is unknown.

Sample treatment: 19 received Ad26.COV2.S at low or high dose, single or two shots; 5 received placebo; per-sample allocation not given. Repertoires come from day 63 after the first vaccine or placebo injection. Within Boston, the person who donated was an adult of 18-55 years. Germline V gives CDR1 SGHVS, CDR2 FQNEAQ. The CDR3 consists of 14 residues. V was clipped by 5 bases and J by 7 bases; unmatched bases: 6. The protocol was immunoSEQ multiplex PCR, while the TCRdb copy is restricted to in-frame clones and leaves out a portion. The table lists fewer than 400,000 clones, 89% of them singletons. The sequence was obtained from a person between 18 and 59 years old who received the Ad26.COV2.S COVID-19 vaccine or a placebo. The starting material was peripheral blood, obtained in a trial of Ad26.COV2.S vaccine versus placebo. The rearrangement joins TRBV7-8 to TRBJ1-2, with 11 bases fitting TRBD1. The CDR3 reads CASSVRGQGVGYTF. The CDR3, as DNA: TGTGCCAGCAGCGTGAGGGGACAGGGGGTTGGCTACACCTTC.